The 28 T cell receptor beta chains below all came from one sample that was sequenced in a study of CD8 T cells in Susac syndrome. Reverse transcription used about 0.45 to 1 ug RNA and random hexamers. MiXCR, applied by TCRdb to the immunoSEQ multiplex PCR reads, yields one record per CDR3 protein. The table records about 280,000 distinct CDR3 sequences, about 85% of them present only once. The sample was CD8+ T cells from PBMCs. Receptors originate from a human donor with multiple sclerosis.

CDR3 loop: CASSVACYEQYF. The CDR3 nucleotides read TGTGCCAGCAGCGTAGCTTGCTACGAGCAGTACTTC. The rearrangement uses TRBV9 and TRBJ2-7; D is unclear. The CDR3 consists of 12 residues. In germline, CDR1 is SGDLS, CDR2 YYNGEE. V was shortened by 0 bases and J by 3 bases, with 4 bases between the two germline ends.

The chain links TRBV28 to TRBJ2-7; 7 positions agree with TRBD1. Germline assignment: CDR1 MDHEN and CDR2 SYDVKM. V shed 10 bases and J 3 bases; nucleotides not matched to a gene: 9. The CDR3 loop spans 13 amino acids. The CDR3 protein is CAIAGQDNYEQYF. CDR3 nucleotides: TGTGCCATCGCTGGACAGGATAACTACGAGCAGTACTTC.

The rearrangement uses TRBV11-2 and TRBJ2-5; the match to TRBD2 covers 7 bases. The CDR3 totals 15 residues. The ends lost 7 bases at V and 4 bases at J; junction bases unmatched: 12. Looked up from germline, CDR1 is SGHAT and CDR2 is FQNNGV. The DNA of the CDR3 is TGTGCCAGCAACCGGGGACTACTCGTGCGAGAGACCCAGTACTTC. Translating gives CASNRGLLVRETQYF.

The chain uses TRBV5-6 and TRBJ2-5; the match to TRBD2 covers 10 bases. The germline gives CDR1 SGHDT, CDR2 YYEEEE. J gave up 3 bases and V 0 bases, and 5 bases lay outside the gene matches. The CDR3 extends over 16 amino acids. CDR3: CASSLDPGLAKETQYF. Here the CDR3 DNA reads TGTGCCAGCAGCTTGGATCCGGGACTAGCGAAAGAGACCCAGTACTTC. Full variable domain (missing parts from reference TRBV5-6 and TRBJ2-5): DAGVTQSPTHLIKTRGQQVTLRCSPKSGHDTVSWYQQALGQGPQFIFQYYEEEERQRGNFPDRFSGHQFPNYSSELNVNALLLGDSALYLCASSLDPGLAKETQYFGPGTRLLVL.

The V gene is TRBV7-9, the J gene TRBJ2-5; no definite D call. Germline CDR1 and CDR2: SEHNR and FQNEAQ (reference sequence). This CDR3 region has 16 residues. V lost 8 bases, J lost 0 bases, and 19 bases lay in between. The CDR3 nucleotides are TGTGCCAGCTCCACTACGGGCGGAGAGTACCAAGAGACCCAGTACTTC. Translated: CASSTTGGEYQETQYF. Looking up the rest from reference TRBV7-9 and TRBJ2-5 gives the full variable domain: DTGVSQNPRHKITKRGQNVTFRCDPISEHNRLYWYRQTLGQGPEFLTYFQNEAQLEKSRLLSDRFSAERPKGSFSTLEIQRTEQGDSAMYLCASSTTGGEYQETQYFGPGTRLLVL.

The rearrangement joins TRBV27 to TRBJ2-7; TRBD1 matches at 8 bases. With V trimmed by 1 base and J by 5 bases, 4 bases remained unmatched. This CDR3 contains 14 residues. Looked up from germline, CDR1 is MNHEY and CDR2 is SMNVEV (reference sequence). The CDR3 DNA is TGTGCCAGCAGTTTATATCAGGGGGCAAACGAGCAGTACTTC. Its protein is CASSLYQGANEQYF.

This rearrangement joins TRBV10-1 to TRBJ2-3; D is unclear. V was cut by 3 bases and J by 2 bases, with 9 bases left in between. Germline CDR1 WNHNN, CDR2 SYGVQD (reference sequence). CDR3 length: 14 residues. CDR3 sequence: CASSEKKITDTQYF. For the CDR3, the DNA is TGCGCCAGCAGTGAAAAGAAGATCACAGATACGCAGTATTTT.

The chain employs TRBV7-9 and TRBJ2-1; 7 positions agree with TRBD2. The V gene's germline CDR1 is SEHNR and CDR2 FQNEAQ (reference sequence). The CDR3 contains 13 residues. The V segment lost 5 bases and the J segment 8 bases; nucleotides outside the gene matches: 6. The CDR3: CASSDRDYHEQFF. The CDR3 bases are TGTGCCAGCAGCGACCGGGACTATCATGAGCAGTTCTTC.

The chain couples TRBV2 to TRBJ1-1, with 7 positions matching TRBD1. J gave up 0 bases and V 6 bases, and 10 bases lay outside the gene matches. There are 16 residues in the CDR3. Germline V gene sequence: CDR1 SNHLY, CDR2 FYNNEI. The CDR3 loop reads CASRRGTERMNTEAFF. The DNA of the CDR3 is TGTGCCAGCAGGAGAGGGACAGAAAGGATGAACACTGAAGCTTTCTTT. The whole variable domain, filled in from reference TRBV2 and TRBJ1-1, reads EPEVTQTPSHQVTQMGQEVILRCVPISNHLYFYWYRQILGQKVEFLVSFYNNEISEKSEIFDDQFSVERPDGSNFTLKIRSTKLEDSAMYFCASRRGTERMNTEAFFGQGTRLTVV.

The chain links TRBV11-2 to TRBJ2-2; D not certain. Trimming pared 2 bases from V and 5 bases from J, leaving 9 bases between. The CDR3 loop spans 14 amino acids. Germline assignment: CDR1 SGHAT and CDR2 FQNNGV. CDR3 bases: TGTGCCAGCAGCTTAAGTGTGGGGACCGGGGAGCTGTTTTTT. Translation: CASSLSVGTGELFF. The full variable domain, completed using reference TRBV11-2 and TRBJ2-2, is EAGVAQSPRYKIIEKRQSVAFWCNPISGHATLYWYQQILGQGPKLLIQFQNNGVVDDSQLPKDRFSAERLKGVDSTLKIQPAKLEDSAVYLCASSLSVGTGELFFGEGSRLTVL.

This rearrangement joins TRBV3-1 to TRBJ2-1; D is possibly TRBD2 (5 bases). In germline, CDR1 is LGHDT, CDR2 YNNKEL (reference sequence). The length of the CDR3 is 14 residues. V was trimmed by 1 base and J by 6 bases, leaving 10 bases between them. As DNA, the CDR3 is TGTGCCAGCAGCCAAGTCGGAGGCAGCAATGAGCAGTTCTTC. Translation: CASSQVGGSNEQFF.

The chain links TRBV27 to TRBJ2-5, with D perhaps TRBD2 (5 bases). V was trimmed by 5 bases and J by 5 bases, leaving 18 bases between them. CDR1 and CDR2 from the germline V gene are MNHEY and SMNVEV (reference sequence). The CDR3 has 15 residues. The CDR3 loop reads CASSRREAGGETQYF. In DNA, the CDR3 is TGTGCCAGCAGTCGCCGTGAAGCCGGAGGCGAGACCCAGTACTTC.

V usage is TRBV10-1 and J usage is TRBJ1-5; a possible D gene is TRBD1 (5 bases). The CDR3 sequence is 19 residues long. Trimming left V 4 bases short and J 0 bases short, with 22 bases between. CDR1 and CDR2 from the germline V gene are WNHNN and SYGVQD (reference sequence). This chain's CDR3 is CASSGDPKGRVYSNQPQHF. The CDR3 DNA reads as TGCGCCAGCAGTGGTGATCCCAAGGGGCGGGTATATAGCAATCAGCCCCAGCATTTT.

The CDR3 loop is CSARTYPRTGPWEQYF. The CDR3 DNA sequence: TGCAGTGCTAGAACCTATCCCCGGACAGGGCCGTGGGAGCAGTACTTC. The chain joins TRBV20-1 to TRBJ2-7, with 8 bases lining up with TRBD1. The length of the CDR3 is 16 residues. With 2 bases clipped from V and 7 bases from J, the junction kept 16 bases outside the gene matches. Germline V gives CDR1 DFQATT, CDR2 SNEGSKA (reference sequence).

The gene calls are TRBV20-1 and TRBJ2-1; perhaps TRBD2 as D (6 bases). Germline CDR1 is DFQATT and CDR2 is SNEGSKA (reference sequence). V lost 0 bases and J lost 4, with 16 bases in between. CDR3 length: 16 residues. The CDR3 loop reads CSARDRVVSGYNEQFF. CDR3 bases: TGCAGTGCTAGAGATCGGGTGGTTAGCGGTTACAATGAGCAGTTCTTC.

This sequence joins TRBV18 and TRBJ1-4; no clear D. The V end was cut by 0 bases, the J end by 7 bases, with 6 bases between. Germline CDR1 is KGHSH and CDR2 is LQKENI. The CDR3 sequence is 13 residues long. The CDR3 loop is CASSPPLSEKLFF. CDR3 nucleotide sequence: TGTGCCAGCTCACCACCTCTGAGTGAAAAACTGTTTTTT.

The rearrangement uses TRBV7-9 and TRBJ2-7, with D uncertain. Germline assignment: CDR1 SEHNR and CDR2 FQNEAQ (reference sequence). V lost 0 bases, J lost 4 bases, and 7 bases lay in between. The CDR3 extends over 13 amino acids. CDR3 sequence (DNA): TGTGCCAGCAGCTTAGCGGTCGCATACGAGCAGTACTTC. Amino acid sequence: CASSLAVAYEQYF.

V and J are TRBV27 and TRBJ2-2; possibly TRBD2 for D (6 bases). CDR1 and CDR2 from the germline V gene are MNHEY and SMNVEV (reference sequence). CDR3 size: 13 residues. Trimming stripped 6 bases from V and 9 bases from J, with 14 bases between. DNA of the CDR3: TGTGCCAGCAGCCTTCGGGGGAGCAGGGAGCTGTTTTTT. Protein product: CASSLRGSRELFF.

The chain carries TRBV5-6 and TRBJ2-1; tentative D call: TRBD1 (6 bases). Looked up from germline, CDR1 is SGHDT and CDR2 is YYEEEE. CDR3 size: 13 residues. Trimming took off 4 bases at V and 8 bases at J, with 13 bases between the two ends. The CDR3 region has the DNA TGTGCCAGCAGCGGTACAGGGTTCGATGAGCAGTTCTTC. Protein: CASSGTGFDEQFF.

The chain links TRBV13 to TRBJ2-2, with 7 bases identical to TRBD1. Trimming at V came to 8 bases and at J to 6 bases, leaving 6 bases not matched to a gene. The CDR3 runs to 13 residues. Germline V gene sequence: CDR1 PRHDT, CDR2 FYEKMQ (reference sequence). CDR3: CASYITGAGELFF. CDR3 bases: TGTGCCAGCTATATAACAGGGGCCGGGGAGCTGTTTTTT. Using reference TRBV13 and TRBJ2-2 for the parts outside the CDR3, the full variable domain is AAGVIQSPRHLIKEKRETATLKCYPIPRHDTVYWYQQGPGQDPQFLISFYEKMQSDKGSIPDRFSAQQFSDYHSELNMSSLELGDSALYFCASYITGAGELFFGEGSRLTVL.

DNA of the CDR3: TGTGCCAGCAGTATCGGACAGGGTGGAGAGACCCAGTACTTC. Protein sequence: CASSIGQGGETQYF. V usage is TRBV27 and J usage is TRBJ2-5; 8 nucleotides line up with TRBD1. The CDR3 covers 14 residues. V was clipped by 5 bases and J by 4 bases; unmatched bases: 6. Germline values: CDR1 MNHEY, CDR2 SMNVEV (reference sequence).

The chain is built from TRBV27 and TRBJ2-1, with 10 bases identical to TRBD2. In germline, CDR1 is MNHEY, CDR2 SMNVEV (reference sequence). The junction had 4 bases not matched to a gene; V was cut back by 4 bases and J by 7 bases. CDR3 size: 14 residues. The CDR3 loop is CASSWASGRNEQFF. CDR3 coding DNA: TGTGCCAGCAGTTGGGCTAGCGGGAGAAATGAGCAGTTCTTC.

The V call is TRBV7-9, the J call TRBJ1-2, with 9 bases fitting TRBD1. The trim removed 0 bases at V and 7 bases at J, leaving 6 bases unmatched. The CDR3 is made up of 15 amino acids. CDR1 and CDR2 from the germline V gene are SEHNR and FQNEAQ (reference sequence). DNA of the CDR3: TGTGCCAGCAGCTTAGCCTCGGCGGGACAGGGTGGCTACACCTTC. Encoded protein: CASSLASAGQGGYTF.

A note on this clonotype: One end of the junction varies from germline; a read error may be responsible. In DNA, the CDR3 is TGTGCCAGCAGCCCAGCTAGCTCCCACGAGCAGTACTTC. Translation: CASSPASSHEQYF. The genes are TRBV9 and TRBJ2-7, with a tentative D call TRBD2 (5 bases). In germline, CDR1 is SGDLS, CDR2 YYNGEE. This CDR3 is built from 13 residues.

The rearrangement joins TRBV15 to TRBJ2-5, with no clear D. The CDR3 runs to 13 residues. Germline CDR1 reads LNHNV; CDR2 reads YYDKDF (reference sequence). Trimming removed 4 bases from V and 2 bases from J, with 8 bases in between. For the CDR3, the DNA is TGTGCCACCAGCATCGACAAACAAGAGACCCAGTACTTC. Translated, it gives CATSIDKQETQYF.

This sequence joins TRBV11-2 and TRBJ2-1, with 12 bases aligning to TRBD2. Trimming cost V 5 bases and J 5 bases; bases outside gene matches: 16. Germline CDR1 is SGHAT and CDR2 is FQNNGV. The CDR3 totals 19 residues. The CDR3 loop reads CASSRVPRRTSGIDNEQFF. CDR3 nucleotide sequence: TGTGCCAGCAGCCGAGTTCCCCGGCGGACTAGCGGGATCGACAATGAGCAGTTCTTC.

The CDR3 DNA follows: TGTGCCAGCAGTTTAACAGGGGTATCGGGCGAGCAGTACTTC. Translation: CASSLTGVSGEQYF. This chain connects TRBV27 to TRBJ2-7, with 7 bases lining up with TRBD1. Per germline, CDR1 MNHEY and CDR2 SMNVEV (reference sequence). V shed 2 bases, J shed 6 bases, and the junction held 7 bases outside the gene matches. The CDR3 extends over 14 amino acids.

The CDR3 coding sequence is TGCAGCGTCACGAAAGGGGGTAGATACTACGAGCAGTACTTC. Amino acid sequence: CSVTKGGRYYEQYF. The V gene is TRBV29-1, the J gene TRBJ2-7; TRBD1 is a possible D gene (6 bases). Trimming pared 6 bases from V and 3 bases from J, leaving 18 bases between. The CDR3 consists of 14 residues. CDR1 and CDR2 (germline): SQVTM, ANQGSEA.